A selection of T cell receptor beta chains follows, all from one sample in a study of Ad26.COV2.S vaccination and SARS-CoV-2 variants. Some clones are missing from TCRdb's copy, which holds only in-frame ones; the method was immunoSEQ multiplex PCR. The table records about 680,000 clones, 89% of them present only once. This specimen consisted of peripheral blood, obtained in a trial of Ad26.COV2.S vaccine versus placebo. The source is a person aged 18 to 65 who received the Ad26.COV2.S COVID-19 vaccine or a placebo. CDR3s include the opening cysteine and the closing phenylalanine or tryptophan. Each record gives: CDR3 DNA, CDR3 protein, clone size, V gene, J gene, D gene. D genes are given only for firm matches. Some rows mark clone size as missing; the rest say once, few, many or name a class of expanded clone.

CDR3nt: TGTGCCAGCAGCGTAGGTGTGGCAGTCCCTCCCGAAGCTTTCTTT
CDR3aa: CASSVGVAVPPEAFF
abundance: NA
v_gene: TRBV9
j_gene: TRBJ1-1
d_gene: NA

CDR3nt: TGTGCCAGCAGCGTAGAGGGGGGCGAGGATACGCAGTATTTT
CDR3aa: CASSVEGGEDTQYF
abundance: NA
v_gene: TRBV9
j_gene: TRBJ2-3
d_gene: NA

CDR3nt: TGCGCCAGCAGCCCTGGACTCTACGAGCAGTACTTC
CDR3aa: CASSPGLYEQYF
abundance: NA
v_gene: TRBV5-1
j_gene: TRBJ2-7
d_gene: NA

CDR3nt: TGTGCCAGTAGAAGACAGGGGCACTCTGGGGCCAACGTCCTGACTTTC
CDR3aa: CASRRQGHSGANVLTF
abundance: NA
v_gene: TRBV19
j_gene: TRBJ2-6
d_gene: TRBD1

CDR3nt: TGTGCCACCAGTCTTTGGACAGGGAGCACAGATACGCAGTATTTT
CDR3aa: CATSLWTGSTDTQYF
abundance: NA
v_gene: TRBV15
j_gene: TRBJ2-3
d_gene: TRBD1

CDR3nt: TGTGCCAGCTCAGCCCCCGGGGGGCGAGGAGATACGCAGTATTTT
CDR3aa: CASSAPGGRGDTQYF
abundance: NA
v_gene: TRBV18
j_gene: TRBJ2-3
d_gene: NA

CDR3nt: TGTGCCAGCAGTTTAAACAGCTACGAGCAGTACTTC
CDR3aa: CASSLNSYEQYF
abundance: NA
v_gene: TRBV27
j_gene: TRBJ2-7
d_gene: NA

CDR3nt: TGTGCCAGCAGCTTAGCCGACTCATTCTCCTACAATGAGCAGTTCTTC
CDR3aa: CASSLADSFSYNEQFF
abundance: NA
v_gene: TRBV11-2
j_gene: TRBJ2-1
d_gene: NA

CDR3nt: TGTGCCAGCAGCTTAGGGACCGTTGAGACCCAGTACTTC
CDR3aa: CASSLGTVETQYF
abundance: once
v_gene: TRBV5-4
j_gene: TRBJ2-5
d_gene: NA

CDR3nt: TGCGCCAGCAGCCGGACAGGGTCAGGAGAGACCCAGTACTTC
CDR3aa: CASSRTGSGETQYF
abundance: NA
v_gene: TRBV4-1
j_gene: TRBJ2-5
d_gene: TRBD1

CDR3nt: TGTGCCAGCAGTTTAGACGGGCAGTTGCTGTTTTTT
CDR3aa: CASSLDGQLLFF
abundance: NA
v_gene: TRBV28
j_gene: TRBJ1-4
d_gene: NA

CDR3nt: TGCGCCAGCAGTGCCGTGGATGAGCAGTTCTTC
CDR3aa: CASSAVDEQFF
abundance: NA
v_gene: TRBV10-1
j_gene: TRBJ2-1
d_gene: NA

CDR3nt: TGTGCCAGTAGTATGTCGTGGGGCGGATCCTACGAGCAGTACTTC
CDR3aa: CASSMSWGGSYEQYF
abundance: NA
v_gene: TRBV19
j_gene: TRBJ2-7
d_gene: NA

CDR3nt: TGTGCCAGCAGTTTTATTGGGACAGGGAACACTGAAGCTTTCTTT
CDR3aa: CASSFIGTGNTEAFF
abundance: NA
v_gene: TRBV27
j_gene: TRBJ1-1
d_gene: TRBD1

CDR3nt: TGTGCCAGCAGTACTTTAGCGGGCCTTGTATACGAGCAGTACTTC
CDR3aa: CASSTLAGLVYEQYF
abundance: NA
v_gene: TRBV7-2
j_gene: TRBJ2-7
d_gene: TRBD2

CDR3nt: TGTGCCAGTAGTATCAAACAGGGCTACGAGCAGTACTTC
CDR3aa: CASSIKQGYEQYF
abundance: once
v_gene: TRBV19
j_gene: TRBJ2-7
d_gene: NA

CDR3nt: TGTGCCAGCAGCCGCCCCCCCCCGACAGATGGCTACACCTTC
CDR3aa: CASSRPPPTDGYTF
abundance: NA
v_gene: TRBV14
j_gene: TRBJ1-2
d_gene: NA

CDR3nt: TGTGCCAGCAGCTCACGGGGGCGAGATACGCAGTATTTT
CDR3aa: CASSSRGRDTQYF
abundance: NA
v_gene: TRBV7-3
j_gene: TRBJ2-3
d_gene: NA

CDR3nt: TGTGCCAGTAGTCCCCATCGGCAGCCCCAGCATTTT
CDR3aa: CASSPHRQPQHF
abundance: once
v_gene: TRBV19
j_gene: TRBJ1-5
d_gene: NA

CDR3nt: TGTGCCAGCAGCGTAGACGGACCCAGCTCTGGAAACACCATATATTTT
CDR3aa: CASSVDGPSSGNTIYF
abundance: NA
v_gene: TRBV9
j_gene: TRBJ1-3
d_gene: NA

CDR3nt: TGTGCCACTTCCCAGACAGCCTCGCGAGGAGCTTTCTTT
CDR3aa: CATSQTASRGAFF
abundance: NA
v_gene: TRBV12-3/TRBV12-4
j_gene: TRBJ1-1
d_gene: NA

CDR3nt: TGTGCCAGCAGCGGGTTACAGGGTCCCGCGGGACAGTTCTTC
CDR3aa: CASSGLQGPAGQFF
abundance: NA
v_gene: TRBV5-6
j_gene: TRBJ2-1
d_gene: NA

CDR3nt: TGTGCCAGCAGCTTACAAGGGGGAGGTGAGACCCAGTACTTC
CDR3aa: CASSLQGGGETQYF
abundance: NA
v_gene: TRBV7-2
j_gene: TRBJ2-5
d_gene: NA

CDR3nt: TGTGCCAGCAGCGTAGGTGACACTGGGGAGACCCAGTACTTC
CDR3aa: CASSVGDTGETQYF
abundance: once
v_gene: TRBV9
j_gene: TRBJ2-5
d_gene: NA

CDR3nt: TGTGCCAGCAGCCCCCACGGACAGGGGAGAGGTGAGCAGTTCTTC
CDR3aa: CASSPHGQGRGEQFF
abundance: NA
v_gene: TRBV6-6
j_gene: TRBJ2-1
d_gene: TRBD1

CDR3nt: TGTGCCAGTAGTCCTCACCGACAGGGGGCAGAGCAGTTCTTC
CDR3aa: CASSPHRQGAEQFF
abundance: NA
v_gene: TRBV19
j_gene: TRBJ2-1
d_gene: TRBD1

CDR3nt: TGTGCCAGCTCTGCAGGGGAGAACACTGAAGCTTTCTTT
CDR3aa: CASSAGENTEAFF
abundance: NA
v_gene: TRBV18
j_gene: TRBJ1-1
d_gene: NA

CDR3nt: TGTGCCAGCAGCTCACACTCAAGGGATTCACCCCTCCACTTT
CDR3aa: CASSSHSRDSPLHF
abundance: NA
v_gene: TRBV5-4
j_gene: TRBJ1-6
d_gene: NA

CDR3nt: TGTGCCAGCACCCTCTCGGGAACTGCGTACAATGAGCAGTTCTTC
CDR3aa: CASTLSGTAYNEQFF
abundance: NA
v_gene: TRBV7-9
j_gene: TRBJ2-1
d_gene: NA

CDR3nt: TGTGCCAGCAGCCGAACGGTCGACAGTACCTATGGCTACACCTTC
CDR3aa: CASSRTVDSTYGYTF
abundance: NA
v_gene: TRBV14
j_gene: TRBJ1-2
d_gene: NA

CDR3nt: TGCGCCAGCAGCTGGGGAGGCATTCAGTACTTC
CDR3aa: CASSWGGIQYF
abundance: NA
v_gene: TRBV5-1
j_gene: TRBJ2-4
d_gene: NA

CDR3nt: TGTGCCAGCAGCTTAGTAGCGGAGGGGGCCTACAATGAGCAGTTCTTC
CDR3aa: CASSLVAEGAYNEQFF
abundance: NA
v_gene: TRBV7-6
j_gene: TRBJ2-1
d_gene: NA

CDR3nt: TGTGCCACCAGTGACCGCGGACCCTCGGGAGGTAGCACAGATACGCAGTATTTT
CDR3aa: CATSDRGPSGGSTDTQYF
abundance: NA
v_gene: TRBV24-1
j_gene: TRBJ2-3
d_gene: TRBD2

CDR3nt: TGTGCCAGCTCAAGCGGGAGTGGCTCCTACAATGAGCAGTTCTTC
CDR3aa: CASSSGSGSYNEQFF
abundance: once
v_gene: TRBV18
j_gene: TRBJ2-1
d_gene: TRBD2

CDR3nt: TGTGCCAGTGAAAATCGCGGGGCCAACGTCCTGACTTTC
CDR3aa: CASENRGANVLTF
abundance: NA
v_gene: TRBV6-5
j_gene: TRBJ2-6
d_gene: NA

CDR3nt: TGTGCCAGTAGTATTAACTTCGTGGGCAGGAAAACAACGACTAGCGGGAGAGAGGGCGGGGAGCTGTTTTTT
CDR3aa: CASSINFVGRKTTTSGREGGELFF
abundance: NA
v_gene: TRBV19
j_gene: TRBJ2-2
d_gene: TRBD2

CDR3nt: TGCGCCAGCAGGGCGACTTTGGGCACTGAAGCTTTCTTT
CDR3aa: CASRATLGTEAFF
abundance: NA
v_gene: TRBV10-2
j_gene: TRBJ1-1
d_gene: NA

CDR3nt: TGTGCCAGCAGCTTAGGCGGGAGCCAAGAGACCCAGTACTTC
CDR3aa: CASSLGGSQETQYF
abundance: once
v_gene: TRBV11-2
j_gene: TRBJ2-5
d_gene: TRBD2